The 3 T cell receptor beta chains reported below all come from one sample, sequenced in a study of response to subunit inactivated influenza vaccine. Each CDR3 protein gets one entry after TCRdb re-called the RT-PCR reads with MiXCR. The sample records around 580,000 distinct CDR3 sequences, 12% being singletons. The sequences come from PBMCs from blood, collected on the day of vaccination. Receptors were obtained from a man aged 50 or older who received an inactivated influenza vaccine.

The genes are TRBV29-1 and TRBJ2-1, with a weak D call TRBD1 (6 bases). The CDR3 contains 10 residues. Deletions cut 7 bases from V and 13 bases from J, with 14 bases between. Per germline, CDR1 SQVTM and CDR2 ANQGSEA. Here the CDR3 reads CSEYRVSQFF. CDR3 sequence (DNA): TGCAGCGAGTACAGGGTATCCCAGTTCTTC.

The chain links TRBV6-1 to TRBJ2-2; 9 bases map to TRBD1. Per germline, CDR1 MNHNS and CDR2 SASEGT. Losses at the gene ends were 5 bases for V and 6 bases for J; bases not matched to a gene: 7. This CDR3 has 15 amino acids. CDR3: CASSQPGQGAGELFF. Written as DNA, the CDR3 is TGTGCCAGCAGTCAACCGGGACAGGGTGCCGGGGAGCTGTTTTTT.

A few counts support this clonotype. The chain uses TRBV20-1 and TRBJ2-5; 10 bases line up with TRBD2. V was pared by 7 bases and J by 4 bases, with 9 bases of the junction left unmatched. This CDR3 spans 14 amino acids. The germline gives CDR1 DFQATT, CDR2 SNEGSKA (reference sequence). For the CDR3, the DNA is TGCAGTGGAACGACGATAGCGGGAGGAGAGACCCAGTACTTC. This gives the protein CSGTTIAGGETQYF.